The 21 T cell receptor beta chains presented below share a single source sample, sequenced in a study of control samples from healthy donors and cancer patients. Some clones are missing from TCRdb's copy, which holds only in-frame ones; the method was immunoSEQ multiplex PCR. The sample includes roughly 69,000 clones, 75% to 85% seen only once; the top ten take around 14%. The sequenced material came from blood. The receptors were sampled from a man in his 60s in good health.

The J gene is TRBJ2-7, the V gene TRBV30; D call uncertain. The CDR3 is 11 amino acids. V gave up 3 bases and J gave up 5 bases, with 8 bases separating them. CDR1 is GTSNPN and CDR2 is SVGIG in the germline V gene (reference sequence). CDR3 bases: TGTGCCTGGAGGAGTTGGGACGAGCAGTACTTC. It codes for CAWRSWDEQYF.

The chain employs TRBV7-2 and TRBJ1-5; 9 nucleotides agree with TRBD1. CDR3 length: 15 residues. The V segment lost 5 bases and the J segment 6 bases; nucleotides outside the gene matches: 8. CDR1 is SGHTA, CDR2 FQGNSA, per germline. The CDR3 spells CASSPGQGGIQPQHF. The CDR3 DNA reads as TGTGCCAGCAGCCCGGGACAGGGAGGTATTCAGCCCCAGCATTTT. Variable domain in full (rest from reference TRBV7-2 and TRBJ1-5): GAGVSQSPSNKVTEKGKDVELRCDPISGHTALYWYRQSLGQGLEFLIYFQGNSAPDKSGLPSDRFSAERTGGSVSTLTIQRTQQEDSAVYLCASSPGQGGIQPQHFGDGTRLSIL.

This clone has a handful of counts. The rearrangement joins TRBV3-1 (or the pseudogene TRBV3-2) to TRBJ2-5; D gene ambiguous. This CDR3 has 14 amino acids. Germline assignment: CDR1 LGHDT and CDR2 YNNKEL (reference sequence). V was cut by 4 bases and J by 0 bases, with 9 bases left in between. The CDR3 sequence is CASSPQLYQETQYF. The CDR3 DNA is TGTGCCAGCAGCCCACAGCTGTACCAAGAGACCCAGTACTTC.

The genes are TRBV7-6 and TRBJ1-2, with 8 bases lining up with TRBD1. J gave up 7 bases and V 5 bases, and 6 bases lay outside the gene matches. Per germline, CDR1 SGHVS and CDR2 FNYEAQ. The length of the CDR3 is 13 residues. The CDR3, as DNA: TGTGCCAGCAGCCCGTGGACAGGGACTGGCTACACCTTC. Translated, it gives CASSPWTGTGYTF.

The chain combines TRBV3-1 (or the pseudogene TRBV3-2) with TRBJ1-1; D may be TRBD1 (5 bases). V was pared by 1 base and J by 3 bases, with 9 bases between. The CDR3 consists of 14 residues. From germline, CDR1 is LGHDT and CDR2 YNNKEL (reference sequence). The CDR3 loop is CASSQVWGDTEAFF. CDR3 sequence (DNA): TGTGCCAGCAGCCAAGTGTGGGGGGACACTGAAGCTTTCTTT.

The chain links TRBV18 to TRBJ1-5; tentative D call: TRBD1 (5 bases). Germline-derived CDR1 and CDR2 are KGHSH and LQKENI. Trimming shortened V by 4 bases and J by 6 bases, and 13 bases separated the two germline ends. This CDR3 comprises 14 residues. The CDR3 DNA sequence: TGTGCCAGCTCACGGGACGGGGGTGGTCAGCCCCAGCATTTT. Translating gives CASSRDGGGQPQHF. The full variable domain, rest sourced from reference TRBV18 and TRBJ1-5, is NAGVMQNPRHLVRRRGQEARLRCSPMKGHSHVYWYRQLPEEGLKFMVYLQKENIIDESGMPKERFSAEFPKEGPSILRIQQVVRGDSAAYFCASSRDGGGQPQHFGDGTRLSIL.

This chain uses TRBV6-7 with TRBJ2-1; D possibly corresponds to TRBD2 (6 bases). TRBV6-7 is marked as an open reading frame, function uncertain. The CDR3 length is 14 residues. In nucleotides, the CDR3 is TGTGACACCGACTCGGGAGAAACGTACAATGAGCAGTTCTTC. Its translation is CDTDSGETYNEQFF.

The rearrangement uses TRBV28 and TRBJ1-1; no definite D call. There are 12 residues in the CDR3. CDR1 is MDHEN and CDR2 is SYDVKM in the germline V gene. Trimming took off 7 bases at V and 11 bases at J, with 17 bases between the two ends. CDR3 DNA sequence: TGTGCCAGCACCTACACATCCGCCGCGGCTTTCTTT. The encoded protein is CASTYTSAAAFF.

On this clone: This may come from a read error, since a much larger clone is one base off. Other DNA sequences in the sample encode the same CDR3. This rearrangement joins TRBV9 to TRBJ2-7; the match to TRBD1 covers 9 bases. V lost 3 bases, J lost 2 bases, and 0 bases stayed unmatched. The CDR3 runs 13 residues. Per the germline V gene, CDR1 is SGDLS and CDR2 is YYNGEE. The CDR3 nucleotides are TGTGCCAGCAGCGGACAGGGGGCCTACGAGCAGTACTTC. Encoded protein: CASSGQGAYEQYF.

V usage is TRBV29-1 and J usage is TRBJ1-2, with TRBD1 matching over 7 bases. Germline trimming cut 7 bases from V and 1 base from J; bases unmatched to any gene: 3. CDR3 length: 12 residues. Germline-derived CDR1 and CDR2 are SQVTM and ANQGSEA. The CDR3, as DNA: TGCAGCGAAAGGGACAGTAACTATGGCTACACCTTC. Its translation: CSERDSNYGYTF.

The chain uses TRBV6-1 and TRBJ1-1; 10 positions agree with TRBD1. The CDR3 is 14 residues long. From germline, CDR1 is MNHNS and CDR2 SASEGT. With 1 base clipped from V and 6 bases from J, the junction kept 2 bases outside the gene matches. The CDR3 DNA reads as TGTGCCAGCAGTGAAGAGGGGACAGGGGCTGAAGCTTTCTTT. Translation gives CASSEEGTGAEAFF.

This clone was picked up one time. This rearrangement joins TRBV5-5 to TRBJ2-2; TRBD1 aligns across 7 bases. The CDR3 contains 14 residues. The ends lost 0 bases at V and 9 bases at J; junction bases unmatched: 5. Germline V gene sequence: CDR1 SGHKS, CDR2 YYEKEE (reference sequence). The CDR3 DNA reads TGTGCCAGCAGCTTGGAGGGGGCAGGGTGGGAGCTGTTTTTT. Its protein product is CASSLEGAGWELFF.

The V call is TRBV5-5, the J call TRBJ2-2; TRBD1 might be the D (5 bases). Trimming left V 0 bases short and J 3 bases short, with 12 bases between. Germline V gene lookup returns CDR1 SGHKS and CDR2 YYEKEE (reference sequence). This CDR3 has 16 amino acids. The CDR3 loop is CASSLGGAQYTGELFF. DNA for the CDR3: TGTGCCAGCAGCTTGGGTGGGGCGCAGTACACCGGGGAGCTGTTTTTT. Filled out from reference TRBV5-5 and TRBJ2-2, the complete variable domain reads DAGVTQSPTHLIKTRGQQVTLRCSPISGHKSVSWYQQVLGQGPQFIFQYYEKEERGRGNFPDRFSARQFPNYSSELNVNALLLGDSALYLCASSLGGAQYTGELFFGEGSRLTVL.

The chain employs TRBV9 and TRBJ1-1, with unresolved D. This CDR3 is 13 amino acids long. Trimming removed 4 bases at V and 0 bases at J, with 7 bases between. CDR1 is SGDLS, CDR2 YYNGEE, per germline. The chain's CDR3 is CASSQAVNTEAFF. DNA of the CDR3: TGTGCCAGCAGCCAGGCCGTGAACACTGAAGCTTTCTTT.

The J gene is TRBJ1-2, the V gene TRBV28; D is unclear. This CDR3 comprises 14 residues. CDR1 and CDR2 (germline): MDHEN, SYDVKM. V was trimmed by 6 bases and J by 4 bases, leaving 15 bases between them. CDR3 bases: TGTGCCAGCAGAACAGCCGAGAATTCCTATGGCTACACCTTC. Protein: CASRTAENSYGYTF.

This clone was detected once. The V gene is TRBV6-5, the J gene TRBJ2-4, with 16 bases that match TRBD2. There are 16 residues in the CDR3. J lost 15 bases, V lost 0 bases, and 8 bases had no gene match. In germline, CDR1 is MNHEY, CDR2 SVGAGI. The CDR3 here is CASSYSGTSGRARLYF. Written as DNA, the CDR3 is TGTGCCAGCAGTTACTCGGGGACTAGCGGGAGGGCCCGGCTGTACTTC.

The gene calls are TRBV4-3 and TRBJ1-1, with D maybe TRBD1 (5 bases). V was shortened by 2 bases and J by 1 base, with 8 bases between the two germline ends. Germline CDR1 reads LGHNA; CDR2 reads YSLEER. The CDR3 has 14 residues. DNA for the CDR3: TGCGCCAGCAGCCAATCGACAGAGAACACTGAAGCTTTCTTT. Its protein product is CASSQSTENTEAFF.

This chain links TRBV13 with TRBJ2-3; possibly TRBD2 for D (6 bases). V shed 0 bases and J shed 8 bases, with 9 bases lying between them. This CDR3 comprises 13 residues. Germline V gene sequence: CDR1 PRHDT, CDR2 FYEKMQ (reference sequence). The CDR3 DNA reads as TGTGCCAGCAGCTTAGGCGGACTACTTACGCAGTATTTT. Its protein is CASSLGGLLTQYF.

V is TRBV19 and J is TRBJ1-5; D ambiguous. This CDR3 region has 13 residues. Trimming removed 1 base at V and 3 bases at J, with 4 bases between. Per the germline V gene, CDR1 is LNHDA and CDR2 is SQIVND (reference sequence). CDR3 DNA: TGTGCCAGTAGTATAGGTATCAATCAGCCCCAGCATTTT. Its translation is CASSIGINQPQHF.

This chain uses TRBV11-3 with TRBJ2-1; maybe TRBD1 (5 bases). Trimming left V 1 base short and J 6 bases short, with 7 bases between. The germline V gene encodes CDR1 SGHNT and CDR2 YENEEA. The length of the CDR3 is 13 residues. DNA of the CDR3: TGTGCCAGCAGCTTAGTGGGGCCCAATGAGCAGTTCTTC. This sequence encodes CASSLVGPNEQFF. The full variable domain, completed using reference TRBV11-3 and TRBJ2-1, is EAGVVQSPRYKIIEKKQPVAFWCNPISGHNTLYWYLQNLGQGPELLIRYENEEAVDDSQLPKDRFSAERLKGVDSTLKIQPAELGDSAVYLCASSLVGPNEQFFGPGTRLTVL.

CDR3 sequence reads: CASSLAGGTNYGYTF. The CDR3 DNA sequence: TGTGCCAGCAGCTTAGCGGGGGGAACTAACTATGGCTACACCTTC. V is TRBV7-8 and J is TRBJ1-2; possibly TRBD1 for D (5 bases). Germline CDR1 SGHVS, CDR2 FQNEAQ. This CDR3 is built from 15 residues. Trimming took 0 bases from V and 0 from J, leaving 8 bases between them.